This T cell receptor (beta chain) was identified during a study of glioma-infiltrating T cells. The iRepertoire nested amplicon-rescue multiplex PCR amplified TCR alpha and beta CDR3s from RNA. From the multiplex PCR reads, TCRdb called clonotypes with MiXCR, one entry per CDR3 protein. The sample contains about 89,000 distinct CDR3 sequences, less than 30% of which appear only once. Ten or more counts support this clonotype. CDR3 length: 13 residues. V shed 4 bases and J shed 2 bases, with 8 bases lying between them. The germline V gene encodes CDR1 SGHAT and CDR2 FQDESV (reference sequence). The sequenced material came from glioma tissue, nonneoplastic brain tissue, or PBMCs (not recorded which). The V and J genes are TRBV11-1 and TRBJ2-5, with a tentative D call TRBD1 (5 bases). This clonotype was obtained from a human donor with low-grade glioma or glioblastoma, undergoing nonglioma brain surgery, or in good health (not recorded which). CDR3 in amino acids: CASSSGQQETQYF. The CDR3 DNA sequence: TGTGCCAGCAGCTCCGGACAACAAGAGACCCAGTACTTC.